This TCR beta chain stems from a study of blood T cell repertoires in COVID-19. The wider study: The cDNA or gDNA used as material had been derived from T cells, B-cell-depleted T cells, or PBMCs.

Repertoires were generated with immunoSEQ multiplex PCR, while TCRdb's copy carries only in-frame clones and drops some. The sample holds 300,000 or so clones, roughly nine tenths seen once. CDR1 and CDR2 (germline): SEHNR, FQNEAQ (reference sequence). J gave up 4 bases and V 1 base, and 3 bases lay outside the gene matches. CDR3 length: 15 amino acids. Enrollment of patients from Seattle took place during active infection, with longitudinal follow-up. The rearrangement joins TRBV7-9 to TRBJ1-1; 10 bases are shared with TRBD1. The sequencing input was peripheral blood. This receptor was taken from a woman aged 30 to 39 with COVID-19, enrolled during active disease. The CDR3 protein is CASSLVGQGPTEAFF. DNA of the CDR3: TGTGCCAGCAGCTTAGTGGGACAGGGGCCCACTGAAGCTTTCTTT.